Listed here are 19 T cell receptor beta chains from one sample, sequenced in a study of beta chain features in type 1 diabetes. Isolated RNA was reverse transcribed in full, so expressed TCRB transcripts were sequenced. Some clones are missing from TCRdb's copy, which holds only in-frame ones; the method was immunoSEQ multiplex PCR. The data show under 25,000 clones, with about 53% seen just once and approximately 0.46% held by the top ten. Sequenced material: stem cell memory CD4+ T cells from blood. The receptor source for this set is a young man in good health.

This clone came up a few times. This chain joins TRBV29-1 and TRBJ2-6, with a weak D call TRBD2 (6 bases). The CDR3 extends over 16 amino acids. Trimming shortened V by 4 bases and J by 0 bases, and 13 bases separated the two germline ends. Germline CDR1 is SQVTM and CDR2 is ANQGSEA. The CDR3 DNA reads as TGCAGCGTTGGGGACTTTTCCTTCTCTGGGGCCAACGTCCTGACTTTC. This codes for CSVGDFSFSGANVLTF.

The chain has TRBV5-1 and TRBJ2-3, with a tentative D call TRBD2 (6 bases). Between the trimmed V and J ends, which lost 3 bases and 3 bases, there was a span of 8 bases. Germline V gives CDR1 SGHRS, CDR2 YFSETQ. The CDR3 totals 13 residues. In nucleotides, the CDR3 is TGCGCCAGCAGCTGGGGACTTACAGATACGCAGTATTTT. Amino acids: CASSWGLTDTQYF.

In nucleotides, the CDR3 is TGTGCCAGCAGCTTGGACAGCTACAATGAGCAGTTCTTC. It encodes CASSLDSYNEQFF. The chain combines TRBV7-2 with TRBJ2-1; a possible D gene is TRBD1 (6 bases). There are 13 residues in the CDR3. Germline loops: CDR1 SGHTA, CDR2 FQGNSA. Trimming removed 3 bases at V and 3 bases at J, with 6 bases between.

The chain joins TRBV7-2 to TRBJ2-2; 8 bases agree with TRBD2. Germline V gene sequence: CDR1 SGHTA, CDR2 FQGNSA. This CDR3 contains 17 residues. V shed 1 base and J 8 bases; nucleotides not matched to a gene: 12. In nucleotides, the CDR3 is TGTGCCAGCAGCTTAGTCGTGCCAGCGGGAGTTGAGGGGGAGCTGTTTTTT. It codes for CASSLVVPAGVEGELFF.

This chain links TRBV18 with TRBJ1-3; 7 nucleotides align to TRBD1. CDR1 KGHSH and CDR2 LQKENI come from the germline V gene. This CDR3 is 17 amino acids long. Trimming removed 6 bases from V and 0 bases from J; junction bases left unmatched: 11. For the CDR3, the DNA is TGTGCCAGCTCGCGTAACCGACAGGGCACCTCTGGAAACACCATATATTTT. Amino acid sequence: CASSRNRQGTSGNTIYF.

J is TRBJ2-3 and V is TRBV11-1, with D possibly matching TRBD1 (6 bases). In germline, CDR1 is SGHAT, CDR2 FQDESV (reference sequence). The V end lost 0 bases, the J end lost 8 bases, and 12 bases lay between the germline ends. This CDR3 comprises 14 residues. For the CDR3, the DNA is TGTGCCAGCAGCTTAGCGCTGGGGGCAGTTACGCAGTATTTT. Translating it yields CASSLALGAVTQYF.

This clone was picked up one time. The chain recombines TRBV4-3 with TRBJ2-5; 8 bases map to TRBD1. The germline V gene encodes CDR1 LGHNA and CDR2 YSLEER. Trimming took 2 bases from V and 3 from J; bases not matched to a gene: 5. This CDR3 comprises 15 residues. The chain's CDR3 is CASSQNHRGEETQYF. The CDR3 coding sequence is TGCGCCAGCAGCCAAAATCACAGGGGGGAAGAGACCCAGTACTTC.

V and J are TRBV30 and TRBJ2-1; 11 bases match TRBD2. The V gene's germline CDR1 is GTSNPN and CDR2 SVGIG (reference sequence). V lost 3 bases, J lost 0 bases, and 7 bases stayed unmatched. CDR3 length: 17 amino acids. The CDR3 is CAWSKRLAGYSYNEQFF. DNA for the CDR3: TGTGCCTGGAGCAAAAGACTAGCGGGGTACTCCTACAATGAGCAGTTCTTC.

In this sample, this clone turned up a few times. V and J are TRBV7-2 and TRBJ2-3; 7 nucleotides line up with TRBD2. Germline trimming cut 2 bases from V and 2 bases from J; bases unmatched to any gene: 7. The CDR3 consists of 16 residues. The germline V gene encodes CDR1 SGHTA and CDR2 FQGNSA. In DNA form, the CDR3 reads TGTGCCAGCAGCTTACAAGCGGGAACCTACACAGATACGCAGTATTTT. This sequence encodes CASSLQAGTYTDTQYF. Together with reference TRBV7-2 and TRBJ2-3, the CDR3 gives the full variable domain: GAGVSQSPSNKVTEKGKDVELRCDPISGHTALYWYRQSLGQGLEFLIYFQGNSAPDKSGLPSDRFSAERTGGSVSTLTIQRTQQEDSAVYLCASSLQAGTYTDTQYFGPGTRLTVL.

The chain combines TRBV4-1 with TRBJ2-5; maybe TRBD2 (6 bases). This CDR3 spans 15 amino acids. Germline CDR1 reads MGHRA; CDR2 reads YSYEKL. Trimming took off 2 bases at V and 2 bases at J, with 12 bases between the two ends. This CDR3 reads CASSQPRDLQETQYF. Written as DNA, the CDR3 is TGCGCCAGCAGCCAACCACGGGACTTACAAGAGACCCAGTACTTC.

The rearrangement uses TRBV2 and TRBJ1-1; no clear D. In germline, CDR1 is SNHLY, CDR2 FYNNEI. This CDR3 has 12 amino acids. The V end was cut by 6 bases, the J end by 1 base, with 6 bases between. The CDR3 coding sequence is TGTGCCAGCAGCACAGAGAACACTGAAGCTTTCTTT. Its protein product is CASSTENTEAFF.

The rearrangement joins TRBV5-1 to TRBJ1-6, with D possibly being TRBD1 (5 bases). This CDR3 is 13 amino acids long. With 5 bases removed from V and 8 bases from J, the gap between germline ends came to 11 bases. Germline V gene data show CDR1 as SGHRS and CDR2 as YFSETQ. The CDR3 loop reads CASRGDFDSPLHF. For the CDR3, the DNA is TGCGCCAGCAGAGGGGACTTCGATTCACCCCTCCACTTT.

J is TRBJ1-1 and V is TRBV18; tentatively, D is TRBD1 (6 bases). With 9 bases removed from V and 3 bases from J, the gap between germline ends came to 11 bases. Germline CDR1 is KGHSH and CDR2 is LQKENI. This CDR3 region has 12 residues. CDR3 protein: CASRGGHTEAFF. CDR3 in DNA: TGTGCCAGTCGAGGGGGACACACTGAAGCTTTCTTT.

Remarks on this clone: At one of its ends the junction is not consistent with the germline gene, which may arise from a read error. The chain links TRBV7-7 to TRBJ2-2; 10 positions agree with TRBD2. The CDR3 has 15 amino acids. Germline V lookup: CDR1 SSHAT, CDR2 FNYEAQ (reference sequence). CDR3 protein: CASRETSGMAGELFF. CDR3 nucleotide sequence: TGTGCTAGCAGAGAAACTAGCGGGATGGCCGGGGAGCTGTTTTTT.

In its sample, this clone was seen a few times. The chain couples TRBV27 to TRBJ2-5; D is perhaps TRBD2 (5 bases). Per the germline V gene, CDR1 is MNHEY and CDR2 is SMNVEV (reference sequence). There are 17 residues in the CDR3. Trimming took 2 bases from V and 7 from J, leaving 23 bases between them. The CDR3 region is CASSLTEGTKISGTQYF. The CDR3, as DNA: TGTGCCAGCAGTTTAACAGAGGGCACAAAGATATCAGGGACCCAGTACTTC.

This clone was detected a few times. The chain links TRBV2 to TRBJ2-7; D not certain. Germline-derived CDR1 and CDR2 are SNHLY and FYNNEI. The CDR3 contains 13 residues. Deletions cut 6 bases from V and 2 bases from J, with 11 bases between. The CDR3, as DNA: TGTGCCAGCAGGCAAGACGGAGCCTACGAGCAGTACTTC. Translated: CASRQDGAYEQYF.

The chain has TRBV29-1 and TRBJ2-3, with 9 bases fitting TRBD1. Germline V gene sequence: CDR1 SQVTM, CDR2 ANQGSEA. This CDR3 is 14 amino acids long. V lost 7 bases, J lost 4 bases, and 9 bases stayed unmatched. The CDR3 loop is CSAGTGFVADTQYF. CDR3 nucleotides: TGCAGCGCTGGGACAGGGTTCGTCGCAGATACGCAGTATTTT.

This clone has a single count. The chain has TRBV7-2 and TRBJ1-2, with 9 nucleotides matching TRBD1. Germline-derived CDR1 and CDR2 are SGHTA and FQGNSA. V lost 4 bases, J lost 5 bases, and 8 bases stayed unmatched. CDR3 length: 15 amino acids. As DNA, the CDR3 is TGTGCCAGCAGCTCCGGGACAGGGCGGGGGTATGGCTACACCTTC. As protein: CASSSGTGRGYGYTF.

The chain combines TRBV10-3 with TRBJ2-7, with 9 bases aligning to TRBD2. The CDR3 totals 16 residues. V was pared by 11 bases and J by 2 bases, with 16 bases of the junction left unmatched. Per germline, CDR1 ENHRY and CDR2 SYGVKD. CDR3 nucleotides: TGTGCCTGCGGGCGGACGACTAGCGGACAAACCTACGAGCAGTACTTC. This gives the protein CACGRTTSGQTYEQYF.